Shown below are 15 T cell receptor beta chains from a single sample sequenced in a study of shared clonotypes between healthy human individuals. Method: immunoSEQ multiplex PCR; TCRdb's copy keeps in-frame clones and lacks some. This sample has some 2,500,000 clones, with about 90% found just once. The sample consisted of naive CD4+ T cells from PBMCs. Subset here: CD45RA+ positively selected. The source is a young man in good health. Some clones in this sample may be carry-over from other donors' samples.

The chain carries TRBV27 and TRBJ1-2, with TRBD1 matching over 7 bases. CDR3 size: 16 residues. V lost 3 bases, J lost 4 bases, and 11 bases stayed unmatched. From germline, CDR1 is MNHEY and CDR2 SMNVEV (reference sequence). The chain's CDR3 is CASSFYRQGLFYGYTF. The CDR3 nucleotides read TGTGCCAGCAGTTTTTATCGACAGGGTTTATTCTATGGCTACACCTTC.

As regards this clone: This CDR3 is also generated by other DNA sequences in the sample. The chain combines TRBV18 with TRBJ2-1; 12 bases map to TRBD2. The CDR3 runs 16 residues. The V and J ends lost 0 bases and 7 bases, in that order; junction bases with no gene match: 4. Germline lookup yields CDR1 KGHSH and CDR2 LQKENI. Here the CDR3 DNA reads TGTGCCAGCTCACCACCGGGGCTAGCGGGGGGGAATGAGCAGTTCTTC. This codes for CASSPPGLAGGNEQFF.

This chain connects TRBV30 to TRBJ1-3; TRBD1 matches 7 bases. From germline, CDR1 is GTSNPN and CDR2 SVGIG (reference sequence). The CDR3 is made up of 12 amino acids. Trimming at V came to 2 bases and at J to 12 bases, leaving 7 bases not matched to a gene. This chain's CDR3 is CAWSPKTGNIYF. The CDR3, as DNA: TGTGCCTGGAGTCCTAAGACAGGGAACATATATTTT.

V is TRBV11-3 and J is TRBJ2-1; D may be TRBD1 (7 bases). The ends were cut back, 2 bases at V and 9 bases at J, with 17 bases in the middle. From germline, CDR1 is SGHNT and CDR2 YENEEA. The CDR3 runs to 15 residues. CDR3 coding DNA: TGTGCCAGCAGCTTAAGGGGGCGGGACCCCGTTGAGCAGTTCTTC. As protein: CASSLRGRDPVEQFF. The variable domain in full, completed from reference TRBV11-3 and TRBJ2-1, reads EAGVVQSPRYKIIEKKQPVAFWCNPISGHNTLYWYLQNLGQGPELLIRYENEEAVDDSQLPKDRFSAERLKGVDSTLKIQPAELGDSAVYLCASSLRGRDPVEQFFGPGTRLTVL.

Concerning this clone itself: Other nucleotide sequences in the sample specify the same CDR3. The chain is built from TRBV28 and TRBJ1-1; 8 bases fit TRBD1. CDR3 length: 14 amino acids. Per the germline V gene, CDR1 is MDHEN and CDR2 is SYDVKM. Unmatched junction bases numbered 3, after V lost 5 bases and J lost 1 base. CDR3: CASSPGGRNTEAFF. The CDR3 DNA reads TGTGCCAGCAGTCCAGGGGGCCGGAACACTGAAGCTTTCTTT. Full variable domain (remainder filled in from reference TRBV28 and TRBJ1-1): DVKVTQSSRYLVKRTGEKVFLECVQDMDHENMFWYRQDPGLGLRLIYFSYDVKMKEKGDIPEGYSVSREKKERFSLILESASTNQTSMYLCASSPGGRNTEAFFGQGTRLTVV.

This clone was picked up one time. The chain employs TRBV6-5 and TRBJ1-1, with D possibly TRBD1 on 6 matching bases. This CDR3 has 15 residues. Looked up from germline, CDR1 is MNHEY and CDR2 is SVGAGI. The V gene lost 2 bases and the J gene lost 3 bases, with 13 bases spanning the gap. The CDR3 nucleotides read TGTGCCAGCAGTTACGGAAGGGGGACATACACTGAAGCTTTCTTT. Translation: CASSYGRGTYTEAFF.

With regard to this clone: Within the sample, other DNA sequences also encode this same CDR3. This chain uses TRBV5-1 with TRBJ2-7; 12 bases fit TRBD2. CDR3 length: 15 residues. Unmatched junction bases numbered 3, after V lost 4 bases and J lost 1 base. Germline CDR1 reads SGHRS; CDR2 reads YFSETQ. The CDR3 DNA reads TGCGCCAGCAGCCCAACTAGCGGGAGGTCCTACGAGCAGTACTTC. Translated: CASSPTSGRSYEQYF.

The V call is TRBV7-9, the J call TRBJ2-7; 11 bases are a match to TRBD1. With 5 bases clipped from V and 6 bases from J, the junction kept 6 bases outside the gene matches. The CDR3 length is 14 residues. CDR1 and CDR2 (germline): SEHNR, FQNEAQ (reference sequence). The CDR3: CASSPGQGAFEQYF. CDR3 coding DNA: TGTGCCAGCAGCCCCGGACAGGGGGCTTTCGAGCAGTACTTC.

The V call is TRBV4-1, the J call TRBJ2-2; 7 bases map to TRBD2. The germline gives CDR1 MGHRA, CDR2 YSYEKL. Germline trimming cut 1 base from V and 5 bases from J; bases unmatched to any gene: 10. The CDR3 sequence is 17 residues long. In DNA form, the CDR3 reads TGCGCCAGCAGCCAAGGGGGATGGCGGGAGCCTACCGGGGAGCTGTTTTTT. It encodes CASSQGGWREPTGELFF.

The gene calls are TRBV28 and TRBJ1-2, with a tentative D call TRBD1 (6 bases). Germline CDR1 MDHEN, CDR2 SYDVKM. This CDR3 contains 13 residues. Between the trimmed V and J ends, which lost 6 bases and 7 bases, there was a span of 15 bases. CDR3: CASSSGGGGGYTF. CDR3 in DNA: TGTGCCAGCAGCTCCGGGGGGGGCGGTGGCTACACCTTC.

V and J are TRBV11-2 and TRBJ2-5; D is uncertain. This CDR3 has 13 amino acids. The V end was cut by 5 bases, the J end by 5 bases, with 12 bases between. Germline V lookup: CDR1 SGHAT, CDR2 FQNNGV. The CDR3 loop is CASSPGISETQYF. For the CDR3, the DNA is TGTGCCAGCAGCCCCGGAATTTCCGAGACCCAGTACTTC. The full variable domain, with the rest looked up from reference TRBV11-2 and TRBJ2-5, is EAGVAQSPRYKIIEKRQSVAFWCNPISGHATLYWYQQILGQGPKLLIQFQNNGVVDDSQLPKDRFSAERLKGVDSTLKIQPAKLEDSAVYLCASSPGISETQYFGPGTRLLVL.

The chain joins TRBV5-4 to TRBJ2-7, with a possible D match to TRBD2 (6 bases). The V end lost 2 bases, the J end lost 9 bases, and 18 bases lay between the germline ends. Germline V CDR1 and CDR2: SGHNT, YYREEE (reference sequence). CDR3 length equals 14 residues. The CDR3: CASSFGGSSYRQYF. Written as DNA, the CDR3 is TGTGCCAGCAGCTTTGGGGGGTCCAGTTACCGGCAGTACTTC.

The CDR3 loop reads CASSEGRGRSYGYTF. DNA for the CDR3: TGTGCCAGCAGTGAAGGTAGGGGCAGAAGCTATGGCTACACCTTC. The chain couples TRBV6-1 to TRBJ1-2; maybe TRBD1 (5 bases). Germline CDR1 and CDR2: MNHNS and SASEGT. Trimming shortened V by 1 base and J by 4 bases, and 13 bases separated the two germline ends. The CDR3 spans 15 residues.

On this clone: Other DNA sequences in the same sample also yield this CDR3. The chain carries TRBV5-1 and TRBJ2-5, with D unresolved. V was shortened by 4 bases and J by 2 bases, with 9 bases between the two germline ends. Germline CDR1 and CDR2: SGHRS and YFSETQ. This CDR3 has 13 residues. The CDR3 sequence is CASSPAPQETQYF. CDR3 DNA: TGCGCCAGCAGCCCGGCCCCTCAAGAGACCCAGTACTTC.

V is TRBV9 and J is TRBJ2-1, with TRBD2 as a possible D gene (6 bases). The CDR3 contains 15 residues. Looked up from germline, CDR1 is SGDLS and CDR2 is YYNGEE. The V and J ends lost 0 bases and 8 bases respectively, with 15 bases between them. The CDR3 nucleotides read TGTGCCAGCAGCGTAGGTAGGCCCCCGGGGGATGAGCAGTTCTTC. The encoded protein is CASSVGRPPGDEQFF.